This T cell receptor (beta chain) was identified in a study of T cell responses to AZD1222 COVID-19 vaccine (dated by TCRdb to the early 2020s). Notes on the research overall: AZD1222 recipients whose second dose came at about 4 weeks and those whose second dose came at about 12 weeks were combined into one group, since spike-specific TCR depth and breadth did not differ between the two schedules. Trial participants were enrolled by age into 18-55, 56-69 and 70-plus year subgroups, with around 150, 28 and 57 TCR-sequenced participants respectively. A total of 230 or so trial participants underwent TCR sequencing, of whom approximately 210 received two doses of AZD1222 and roughly 25 received two doses of the MenACWY control vaccine. General study outcomes and caveats: Participants were mostly white British and included more females than males, and it was suggested by the authors that clonal diversity may have been underestimated. After two AZD1222 doses, both the breadth and the depth of spike-specific TCRs were significantly higher than at day 0 and than in MenACWY recipients. The whole spike protein was spanned by vaccine-associated CD4 TCRs, and dominant responses were seen in regions 160-218 and 743-854. Conclusions about previously exposed vaccinees are limited because only a handful of AZD1222 recipients were SARS-CoV-2 seropositive at baseline. Epitopes outside the regions mutated in the B.1.351 and B.1.1.7 variants were reportedly recognized by nearly half of the unique spike-specific TCRs. The 56-69-year group was small, and its depth increase did not reach significance, likely because of low power. Because no samples from the day 14 peak response were available, repertoires could be characterized only after the peak T cell response.

Compared with germline, V lacks 4 bases and J lacks 6 bases; bases without a gene match: 9. From the germline V gene, CDR1 is SNHLY and CDR2 is FYNNEI. Including the terminal cysteine and phenylalanine, the CDR3 comprises 14 residues. The only DNA kept is the CDR3, 42 bases in frame from the first base. Concerning this clone itself: The antigen it binds to is not known. Per-base quality was not reported, and no clone a single base away is much larger than it.

The time point label on this specimen signifies: baseline before first vaccination. Vaccinee samples were obtained from the UK trials COV001 and COV002, which included a single-blind randomized controlled phase 2/3 trial of AZD1222 (ChAdOx1 nCoV-19) in healthy adults. For TCRbeta chain sequencing, PBMC samples from trial participants were taken at day 0 and at day 28 after the second dose. The CDR3 regions of human TCRbeta chains were subjected to immunosequencing. In the paper's pipeline: Repertoire TCRs were matched against a reference library of SARS-CoV-2-specific TCRs generated with the MIRA antigen-specificity platform. Breadth was defined as the fraction of unique TCRs that were SARS-CoV-2-associated, and depth was defined as the fraction of total T cells that were SARS-CoV-2-associated. Using the MIRA data, each spike-specific TCR was assigned both to the spike region to which the TCR was reactive and to a CD4 or CD8 class. Log10-transformed breadth and depth values were compared by one-way ANOVA with Sidak's multiple comparisons tests. Not all clones reach the TCRdb copy of this immuneACCESS table, which keeps in-frame sequences only. Checked studies attribute under half of the gap to unresolved V genes and leave the rest unexplained. The DNA was the basis for D and trimming; V, J and clone size are from that table. This sample is represented by roughly 71,000 clones; around 85% of them were singletons. The top ten clonotypes cover about a fifth of the sample.

This sample comprised peripheral blood, obtained on day 0 of AZD1222 vaccination. The sequence joins TRBV2 to TRBJ2-7; TRBD1 agrees with 7 junctional bases. This clonotype was sampled from an adult in good health. The DNA sequence is given as TGTGCCAGCAGTGGTCGCAGGGGGTATGGCGAGCAGTACTTC. It specifies CASSGRRGYGEQYF.